The 14 T cell receptor beta chains presented below share a single source sample, sequenced in a study of human T cells and chemical hapten exposure. TCRdb re-analysed the RACE reads in MiXCR, keeping a single row per CDR3 protein. The sample includes 300,000 to 450,000 distinct CDR3 sequences, about 5.4% of them seen just once. As for time point: pre-sensitization, week 0. As for treatment: therapeutic diphenylcyclopropenone sensitization with weekly scalp DPC. Sequenced here: whole blood, sampled in connection with sensitization to the hapten diphenylcyclopropenone (DPC). The receptors were sampled from a woman under 30 with alopecia areata. Some clones in this sample may be carry-over from other donors' samples.

CDR3 sequence reads: CASTVSHGTDGNTIYF. The CDR3 nucleotides are TGTGCCAGCACGGTATCGCACGGGACAGATGGAAACACCATATATTTT. This chain links TRBV7-9 with TRBJ1-3; 7 nucleotides match TRBD1. The V gene's germline CDR1 is SEHNR and CDR2 FQNEAQ (reference sequence). With 7 bases clipped from V and 3 bases from J, the junction kept 12 bases outside the gene matches. This CDR3 is 16 amino acids long.

In its sample, this clonotype was seen many times. The chain carries TRBV12-3 or TRBV12-4 and TRBJ2-6; D not resolved. The CDR3 has 13 amino acids. V was cut by 8 bases and J by 0 bases, with 5 bases left in between. This chain's CDR3 is CASGPSGANVLTF. In DNA form, the CDR3 reads TGTGCCAGCGGCCCCTCTGGGGCCAACGTCCTGACTTTC.

This clonotype showed up many times. This chain uses TRBV12-3 or TRBV12-4 with TRBJ2-1, with 11 bases matching TRBD1. V shed 4 bases and J 4 bases; nucleotides not matched to a gene: 3. The CDR3 consists of 15 residues. The CDR3 DNA reads as TGTGCCAGCAGTTCTTGGGACAGGGGGTACAATGAGCAGTTCTTC. Encoded protein: CASSSWDRGYNEQFF.

In its sample, this clonotype was seen a few times. J is TRBJ1-4 and V is TRBV7-9, with 7 positions matching TRBD1. This CDR3 is built from 19 residues. The germline CDR1 and CDR2 sequences are SEHNR and FQNEAQ (reference sequence). The junction had 19 bases not matched to a gene; V was cut back by 3 bases and J by 6 bases. The CDR3 sequence: CASSFIRDSVFHGDEKLFF. The CDR3 nucleotides read TGTGCCAGCAGCTTTATCCGGGACAGTGTTTTTCATGGGGATGAAAAACTGTTTTTT. The entire variable domain, with the rest obtained from reference TRBV7-9 and TRBJ1-4, is as follows: DTGVSQNPRHKITKRGQNVTFRCDPISEHNRLYWYRQTLGQGPEFLTYFQNEAQLEKSRLLSDRFSAERPKGSFSTLEIQRTEQGDSAMYLCASSFIRDSVFHGDEKLFFGSGTQLSVL.

This clonotype was recorded at least ten times. The chain uses TRBV5-5 and TRBJ2-7; TRBD1 matches 10 bases. CDR1 is SGHKS and CDR2 is YYEKEE in the germline V gene (reference sequence). Trimming took 3 bases from V and 2 from J; bases not matched to a gene: 8. The CDR3 covers 16 residues. The CDR3 loop is CASSSETGTGAYEQYF. The CDR3 bases are TGTGCCAGCAGCTCTGAAACCGGGACAGGGGCCTACGAGCAGTACTTC.

CDR3 amino acids: CASSFLQGRDGYTF. The CDR3, as DNA: TGTGCCAGCAGCTTCCTACAGGGGCGAGATGGCTACACCTTC. The chain combines TRBV7-2 with TRBJ1-2, with 7 bases aligning to TRBD1. CDR3 size: 14 residues. CDR1 and CDR2 (germline): SGHTA, FQGNSA. J was trimmed by 6 bases and V by 3 bases; bases with no gene match: 7.

This clonotype was seen repeatedly, ten times or more. The chain joins TRBV20-1 to TRBJ2-1; 7 nucleotides agree with TRBD2. J was trimmed by 9 bases and V by 3 bases; bases with no gene match: 11. CDR3 length: 14 amino acids. Germline CDR1 reads DFQATT; CDR2 reads SNEGSKA (reference sequence). In DNA form, the CDR3 reads TGCAGTGCTAGTTTCGCGGGGGACTCGACTGAGCAGTTCTTC. Its protein is CSASFAGDSTEQFF.

This clonotype showed up many times. The chain uses TRBV20-1 and TRBJ2-1; 10 nucleotides align to TRBD2. Germline CDR1 reads DFQATT; CDR2 reads SNEGSKA (reference sequence). The CDR3 is 16 residues long. The V segment lost 0 bases and the J segment 7 bases; nucleotides outside the gene matches: 9. The CDR3 sequence is CSARDPGTSAENEQFF. DNA of the CDR3: TGCAGTGCTAGAGATCCCGGGACTAGCGCAGAAAATGAGCAGTTCTTC.

This clonotype was recorded a few times. The chain is built from TRBV6-1 and TRBJ1-1; no clear D. Trimming removed 4 bases from V and 5 bases from J, with 8 bases in between. There are 12 residues in the CDR3. Per the germline V gene, CDR1 is MNHNS and CDR2 is SASEGT. The CDR3 is CASSVVKTEAFF. The CDR3 DNA sequence: TGTGCCAGCAGTGTCGTAAAAACTGAAGCTTTCTTT.

This clonotype was observed many times. The chain is built from TRBV29-1 and TRBJ1-2; D remains unclear. This CDR3 comprises 11 residues. Per the germline V gene, CDR1 is SQVTM and CDR2 is ANQGSEA. The ends were cut back, 6 bases at V and 6 bases at J, with 11 bases in the middle. This chain's CDR3 is CSVPTRNGYTF. CDR3 DNA: TGCAGCGTGCCGACGCGGAATGGCTACACCTTC. Drawing the rest from reference TRBV29-1 and TRBJ1-2, the complete variable domain is SAVISQKPSRDICQRGTSLTIQCQVDSQVTMMFWYRQQPGQSLTLIATANQGSEATYESGFVIDKFPISRPNLTFSTLTVSNMSPEDSSIYLCSVPTRNGYTFGSGTRLTVV.

This clonotype was picked up many times. This chain connects TRBV18 to TRBJ2-2; possibly TRBD1 for D (6 bases). Per germline, CDR1 KGHSH and CDR2 LQKENI. The CDR3 is made up of 17 amino acids. Trimming cost V 2 bases and J 2 bases, with 15 bases left between them. CDR3 in DNA: TGTGCCAGCTCACCAATTTCTAGGACAGACAACACCGGGGAGCTGTTTTTT. It codes for CASSPISRTDNTGELFF.

The sample holds a few counts of this clonotype. The rearrangement links TRBV3-1 to TRBJ2-3, with D perhaps matching TRBD2 (7 bases). The CDR3 length is 17 residues. The germline V gene encodes CDR1 LGHDT and CDR2 YNNKEL (reference sequence). Between the trimmed V and J ends, which lost 3 bases and 0 bases, there was a span of 16 bases. The CDR3 DNA is TGTGCCAGCAGCCAGTTCGGAGGGGGACTAAGCACAGATACGCAGTATTTT. Protein sequence: CASSQFGGGLSTDTQYF.

This clonotype was seen a few times. The CDR3 sequence: CASSPTQTGELFF. The CDR3 DNA follows: TGTGCCAGCAGCCCTACGCAAACCGGGGAGCTGTTTTTT. The chain recombines TRBV6-2 or TRBV6-3 with TRBJ2-2, with no clear D. This CDR3 has 13 amino acids. Between the trimmed V and J ends, which lost 6 bases and 5 bases, there was a span of 10 bases. From germline, CDR1 is MNHEY and CDR2 SVGEGT.

This clonotype was found many times. This chain links TRBV7-2 with TRBJ1-1; 7 bases are shared with TRBD1. The CDR3 totals 21 residues. Germline V gene lookup returns CDR1 SGHTA and CDR2 FQGNSA. Unmatched junction bases numbered 24, after V lost 5 bases and J lost 0 bases. The CDR3 DNA follows: TGTGCCAGCAGCCCCCGTTTGGGTGAAGGGGGCTGGCGGCCTATGAACACTGAAGCTTTCTTT. As protein: CASSPRLGEGGWRPMNTEAFF.